The clone carrying this T cell receptor (beta chain) appeared once. Antigen specificity is unknown. The sample comes from a study of cytomegalovirus exposure and HLA in healthy donors. The study's findings and limits: Judged likely to be a sequencing artifact was a cluster of highly shared sequence variants. The authors confirmed in vitro that three CMV-associated chains were specific for CMV antigens.

The PCR contained 60 Vbeta and 13 Jbeta primers. Some clones are missing from TCRdb's copy, which holds only in-frame ones; the method was immunoSEQ multiplex PCR. The data show about 110,000 clones, approximately 70% seen once. Trimming at V came to 5 bases and at J to 6 bases, leaving 4 bases not matched to a gene. This CDR3 is 13 amino acids long. Looked up from germline, CDR1 is LNHNV and CDR2 is YYDKDF (reference sequence). The V gene is TRBV15, the J gene TRBJ2-7; TRBD1 matches at 10 bases. The material sequenced was PBMCs. The source of this sequence is a woman aged 70 to 79 in good health and CMV-seropositive. CDR3 amino acids: CATSGDRGGEQYF. The CDR3 nucleotides read TGTGCCACCAGCGGGGACAGGGGAGGCGAGCAGTACTTC.